The 13 T cell receptor beta chains listed next were all sequenced from one sample in a study of spatial heterogeneity in lung cancer. MiXCR, applied by TCRdb to the 5' RACE reads, yields one record per CDR3 protein. The table includes approximately 81,000 distinct CDR3 sequences, 10% to 15% detected once. Time point: sample taken at primary tumor resection. Material for sequencing was whole RNA from tumor, nontumor lung or frozen PBMC, left unsorted. Sequencing was performed on PBMCs, taken at surgery. Receptor source: a male donor with early-stage non-small cell lung cancer.

This clonotype was detected many times. V is TRBV3-1 and J is TRBJ2-3, with D maybe TRBD1 (5 bases). Germline assignment: CDR1 LGHDT and CDR2 YNNKEL (reference sequence). V lost 3 bases and J 3 bases, leaving 19 bases between the germline ends. This CDR3 is built from 17 residues. The CDR3, as DNA: TGTGCCAGCAGCCATCTCGTGACCAGGGAAGTAACAGATACGCAGTATTTT. Residues: CASSHLVTREVTDTQYF.

Ten or more counts support this clonotype. The genes are TRBV5-5 and TRBJ1-1, with D uncertain. Between the trimmed V and J ends, which lost 4 bases and 1 base, there was a span of 11 bases. Germline loops: CDR1 SGHKS, CDR2 YYEKEE (reference sequence). The CDR3 has 14 residues. In DNA form, the CDR3 reads TGTGCCAGCAGCCCCTGGACGGGGAACACTGAAGCTTTCTTT. Its protein is CASSPWTGNTEAFF.

This chain connects TRBV14 to TRBJ2-3; 7 bases agree with TRBD2. V shed 0 bases and J 2 bases; nucleotides not matched to a gene: 11. Germline CDR1 SGHDN, CDR2 FVKESK. The CDR3 is 18 amino acids. DNA of the CDR3: TGTGCCAGCAGCCAAGAGGCCGGTACTAGCGTGCTCACAGATACGCAGTATTTT. It yields the protein CASSQEAGTSVLTDTQYF.

The chain is built from TRBV19 and TRBJ1-5; weak D call: TRBD1 (5 bases). This CDR3 has 15 amino acids. Germline CDR1 and CDR2: LNHDA and SQIVND (reference sequence). Deletions cut 5 bases from V and 5 bases from J, with 16 bases between. CDR3 region: CASSRSWGLDQPQHF. In nucleotides, the CDR3 is TGTGCCAGTAGTCGCAGTTGGGGGTTGGATCAGCCCCAGCATTTT.

V usage is TRBV3-1 and J usage is TRBJ2-7; D remains unclear. This CDR3 contains 15 residues. V was pared by 4 bases and J by 6 bases, with 19 bases between. The V gene's germline CDR1 is LGHDT and CDR2 YNNKEL (reference sequence). DNA of the CDR3: TGTGCCAGCAGCCCGCGCAGACCTCCGTATGCCGAGCAGTACTTC. Amino acid sequence: CASSPRRPPYAEQYF.

This clonotype came up many times. This rearrangement joins TRBV12-3 or TRBV12-4 to TRBJ1-6; 9 bases fit TRBD1. CDR3 length: 14 amino acids. Trimming removed 8 bases from V and 7 bases from J; junction bases left unmatched: 6. CDR3 sequence: CASGWDRENSPLHF. The CDR3 nucleotides are TGTGCCAGCGGCTGGGACAGGGAGAATTCACCCCTCCACTTT.

This rearrangement joins TRBV5-1 to TRBJ2-3; possibly TRBD2 for D (7 bases). From germline, CDR1 is SGHRS and CDR2 YFSETQ. The CDR3 sequence is 14 residues long. Trimming shortened V by 6 bases and J by 2 bases, and 13 bases separated the two germline ends. The CDR3 DNA follows: TGCGCCAGCAAAGGGGGGGTCGTCACAGATACGCAGTATTTT. It is translated as CASKGGVVTDTQYF.

Note on this clonotype: A clone one base away is much larger, so this may be a read error. The CDR3 region has the DNA TGTGCCACTTCGGGGGCAGGGGCAAATGAAAAACTGTTTTTT. Translated, it gives CATSGAGANEKLFF. This rearrangement joins TRBV24-1 to TRBJ1-4; possibly TRBD1 for D (6 bases). The CDR3 totals 14 residues. Germline values: CDR1 KGHDR, CDR2 SFDVKD. V was pared by 10 bases and J by 5 bases, with 16 bases between.

This chain connects TRBV5-6 to TRBJ1-2; D may be TRBD1 (5 bases). Trimming cost V 4 bases and J 3 bases, with 13 bases left between them. The CDR3 spans 14 residues. Germline V gene data show CDR1 as SGHDT and CDR2 as YYEEEE. CDR3 in amino acids: CASSAPGRDYGYTF. In nucleotides, the CDR3 is TGTGCCAGCAGCGCGCCGGGACGGGACTATGGCTACACCTTC.

CDR3 bases: TGTGCCAGCAGCCCGACTAGCGGGAGCACCGAGCAGTACTTC. This translates into CASSPTSGSTEQYF. The chain combines TRBV12-3 or TRBV12-4 with TRBJ2-7, with 12 bases that match TRBD2. This CDR3 spans 14 amino acids. The ends lost 6 bases at V and 6 bases at J; junction bases unmatched: 6.

The chain carries TRBV12-3 or TRBV12-4 and TRBJ2-7; D might be TRBD2 (7 bases). The V end was cut by 6 bases, the J end by 0 bases, with 24 bases between. The CDR3 is 18 amino acids. The CDR3 DNA is TGTGCCAGCAGCCCAGGGGCCCGGCGGCGGGGGAGCTCCTACGAGCAGTACTTC. Amino acids: CASSPGARRRGSSYEQYF.

V is TRBV12-5 and J is TRBJ2-5; 8 nucleotides match TRBD1. CDR3 length: 15 residues. The junction had 5 bases not matched to a gene; V was cut back by 2 bases and J by 3 bases. Germline assignment: CDR1 LGHNT and CDR2 FRNRAP. The CDR3 region has the DNA TGTGCTAGTGGTTTGTGGACAGGGATAGAAGAGACCCAGTACTTC. Translated: CASGLWTGIEETQYF.

In this sample, this clonotype turned up a few times. The chain links TRBV2 to TRBJ2-3; 10 bases are a match to TRBD2. Germline V lookup: CDR1 SNHLY, CDR2 FYNNEI. V lost 3 bases, J lost 6 bases, and 3 bases stayed unmatched. This CDR3 has 14 amino acids. In DNA form, the CDR3 reads TGTGCCAGCAGTGAGAGCGGGAGGGTGGATACGCAGTATTTT. Amino acid sequence: CASSESGRVDTQYF.